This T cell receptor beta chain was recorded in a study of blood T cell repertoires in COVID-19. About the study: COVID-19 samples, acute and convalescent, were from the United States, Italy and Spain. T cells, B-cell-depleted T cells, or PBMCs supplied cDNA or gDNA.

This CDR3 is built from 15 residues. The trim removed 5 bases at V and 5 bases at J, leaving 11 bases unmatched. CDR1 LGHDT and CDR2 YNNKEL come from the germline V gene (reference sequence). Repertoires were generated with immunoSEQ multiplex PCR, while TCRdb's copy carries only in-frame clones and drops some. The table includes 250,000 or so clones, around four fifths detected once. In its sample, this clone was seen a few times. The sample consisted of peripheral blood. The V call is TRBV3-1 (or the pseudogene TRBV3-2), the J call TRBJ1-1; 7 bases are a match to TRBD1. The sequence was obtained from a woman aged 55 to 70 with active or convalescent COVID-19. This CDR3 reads CASSSNGQAGTEAFF. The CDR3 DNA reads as TGTGCCAGCAGCTCAAACGGACAGGCGGGGACTGAAGCTTTCTTT.